Listed below are T cell receptor beta chains from one sample, sequenced in a study of shared clonotypes between healthy human individuals. Here immunoSEQ multiplex PCR was the method, and the copy in TCRdb shows in-frame clones only, minus some. The table includes millions of clones, approximately 93% detected once. The sequenced material came from naive CD4+ T cells from PBMCs. Receptors were obtained from a man aged 18 to 30 in good health. Some clones in this sample may be carry-over from other donors' samples. Each CDR3 is given with its conserved first and last residue.

J gene: TRBJ2-2; V gene: TRBV6-1; CDR3 protein: CASRVDRGRHGELFF
J gene: TRBJ2-3; V gene: TRBV10-1; CDR3 protein: CASSTGSTDTQYF
J gene: TRBJ1-2; V gene: TRBV29-1; CDR3 protein: CNVPGTGWRGYTF
J gene: TRBJ1-1; V gene: TRBV15; CDR3 protein: CATSRDWRAGKVDTEAFF
J gene: TRBJ2-5; V gene: TRBV5-1; CDR3 protein: CASSTGLAGGETQYF
J gene: TRBJ1-1; V gene: TRBV18; CDR3 protein: CASSPGEGKAFF
J gene: TRBJ2-2; V gene: TRBV5-6; CDR3 protein: CASSFGADRGGTGELFF
J gene: TRBJ2-7; V gene: TRBV29-1; CDR3 protein: CSVSGLAESYEQYF
J gene: TRBJ1-5; V gene: TRBV7-2; CDR3 protein: CASSLEGSLYSNQPQHF
J gene: TRBJ2-1; V gene: TRBV9; CDR3 protein: CASSVAFLAGDNNEQFF
J gene: TRBJ1-5; V gene: TRBV5-6; CDR3 protein: CASSRRTGYGNQPQHF
J gene: TRBJ2-7; V gene: TRBV25-1; CDR3 protein: CASNGPGSPSYEQYF
J gene: TRBJ2-7; V gene: TRBV10-3; CDR3 protein: CAISESQGGSREQYF
J gene: TRBJ2-2; V gene: TRBV14; CDR3 protein: CASSQGGILAGELFF
J gene: TRBJ2-3; V gene: TRBV6-1; CDR3 protein: CASRRDRTDTQYF
J gene: TRBJ1-1; V gene: TRBV14; CDR3 protein: CASSHGGQGAFF
J gene: TRBJ2-3; V gene: TRBV5-6; CDR3 protein: CASSLGGEWNTDTQYF
J gene: TRBJ2-1; V gene: TRBV11-2; CDR3 protein: CASSLREGLGTRNEQFF
J gene: TRBJ2-5; V gene: TRBV7-2; CDR3 protein: CASSTTGHQETQYF
J gene: TRBJ2-7; V gene: TRBV25-1; CDR3 protein: CASSDPGDHSYEQYF
J gene: TRBJ2-3; V gene: TRBV30; CDR3 protein: CAWTVTPSTDTQYF
J gene: TRBJ2-3; V gene: TRBV7-9; CDR3 protein: CASSDLMDTQYF
J gene: TRBJ2-2; V gene: TRBV23-1; CDR3 protein: CASIQRILGGELFF
J gene: TRBJ1-2; V gene: TRBV7-8; CDR3 protein: CASSTRTVSGYTF
J gene: TRBJ2-2; V gene: TRBV7-9; CDR3 protein: CASSLVRTGELFF
J gene: TRBJ2-1; V gene: TRBV6-5; CDR3 protein: CASSYSNQGAYNEQFF
J gene: TRBJ1-1; V gene: TRBV12-5; CDR3 protein: CASGFGSNTEAFF
J gene: TRBJ2-7; V gene: TRBV2; CDR3 protein: CASSEEVTGAYEQYF
J gene: TRBJ2-2; V gene: TRBV5-1; CDR3 protein: CASQGARNTGELFF
J gene: TRBJ1-5; V gene: TRBV2; CDR3 protein: CASSARRTAYNQPQHF
J gene: TRBJ2-3; V gene: TRBV5-1; CDR3 protein: CASREGSGTWGTQYF
J gene: TRBJ2-7; V gene: TRBV28; CDR3 protein: CASSFFSGDGYEQYF
J gene: TRBJ1-2; V gene: TRBV15; CDR3 protein: CATSRAGGADYGYTF
J gene: TRBJ2-2; V gene: TRBV9; CDR3 protein: CASSLTRDRGLNTGELFF
J gene: TRBJ1-4; V gene: TRBV15; CDR3 protein: CATSRGGTGNEKLFF
J gene: TRBJ2-7; V gene: TRBV28; CDR3 protein: CASYSGGQAYEQYF
J gene: TRBJ2-5; V gene: TRBV9; CDR3 protein: CASSVGPSGVQETQYF
J gene: TRBJ2-7; V gene: TRBV7-3; CDR3 protein: CASSQGAGNEQYF
J gene: TRBJ2-1; V gene: TRBV7-6; CDR3 protein: CASSSGPSRYNEQFF
J gene: TRBJ2-7; V gene: TRBV7-3; CDR3 protein: CASSLTGANEQYF